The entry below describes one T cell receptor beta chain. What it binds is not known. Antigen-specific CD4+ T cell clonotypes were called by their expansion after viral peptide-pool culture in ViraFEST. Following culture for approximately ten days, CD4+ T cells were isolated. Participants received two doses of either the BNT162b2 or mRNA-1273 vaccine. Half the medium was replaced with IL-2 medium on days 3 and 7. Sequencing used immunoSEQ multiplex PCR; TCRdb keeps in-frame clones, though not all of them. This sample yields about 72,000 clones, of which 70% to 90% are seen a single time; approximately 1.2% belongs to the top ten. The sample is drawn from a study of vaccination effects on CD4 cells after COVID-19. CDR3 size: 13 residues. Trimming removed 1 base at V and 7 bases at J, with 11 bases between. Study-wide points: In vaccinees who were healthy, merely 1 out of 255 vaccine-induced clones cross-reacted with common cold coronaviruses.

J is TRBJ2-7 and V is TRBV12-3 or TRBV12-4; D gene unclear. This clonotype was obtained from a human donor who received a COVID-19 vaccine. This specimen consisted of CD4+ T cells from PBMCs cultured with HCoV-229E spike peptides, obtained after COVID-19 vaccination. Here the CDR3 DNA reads TGTGCCAGCAGTTTAGGCCACGTTATTGAGCAGTACGTC. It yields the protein CASSLGHVIEQYV.